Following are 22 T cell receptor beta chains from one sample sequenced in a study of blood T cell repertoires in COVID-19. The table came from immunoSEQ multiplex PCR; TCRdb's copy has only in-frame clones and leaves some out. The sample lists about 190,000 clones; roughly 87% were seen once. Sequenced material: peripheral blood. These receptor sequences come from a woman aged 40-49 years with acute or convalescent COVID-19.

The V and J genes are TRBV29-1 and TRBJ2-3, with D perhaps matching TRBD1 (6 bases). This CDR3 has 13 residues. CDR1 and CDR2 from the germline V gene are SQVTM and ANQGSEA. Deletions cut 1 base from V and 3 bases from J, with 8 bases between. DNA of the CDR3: TGCAGCGTTGAAGGGACAGAAACAGATACGCAGTATTTT. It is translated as CSVEGTETDTQYF.

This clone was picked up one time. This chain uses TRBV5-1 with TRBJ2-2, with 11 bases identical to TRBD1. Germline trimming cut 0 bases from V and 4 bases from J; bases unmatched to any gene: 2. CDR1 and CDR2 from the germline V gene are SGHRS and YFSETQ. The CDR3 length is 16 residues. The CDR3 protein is CASSLAGTGGTGELFF. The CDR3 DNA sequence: TGCGCCAGCAGCTTGGCTGGGACAGGGGGCACCGGGGAGCTGTTTTTT.

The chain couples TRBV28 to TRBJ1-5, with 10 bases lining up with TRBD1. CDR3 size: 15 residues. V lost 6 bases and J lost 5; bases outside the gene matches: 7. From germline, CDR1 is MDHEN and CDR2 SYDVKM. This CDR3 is CASSPHDRGHQPQHF. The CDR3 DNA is TGTGCCAGCAGCCCCCATGACAGGGGGCATCAGCCCCAGCATTTT.

In nucleotides, the CDR3 is TGTGCCAGCAGCTTGCGGGGGGGCGATGAGCAGTTCTTC. It yields the protein CASSLRGGDEQFF. The rearrangement links TRBV11-3 to TRBJ2-1, with TRBD2 matching 9 bases. The germline CDR1 and CDR2 sequences are SGHNT and YENEEA. V lost 3 bases to trimming and J lost 8 bases; unmatched junction nucleotides: 2. CDR3 size: 13 residues.

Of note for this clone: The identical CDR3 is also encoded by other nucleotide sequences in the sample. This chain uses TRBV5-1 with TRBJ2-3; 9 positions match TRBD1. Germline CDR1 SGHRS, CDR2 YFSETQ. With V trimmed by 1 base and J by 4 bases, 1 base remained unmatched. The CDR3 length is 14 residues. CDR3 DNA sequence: TGCGCCAGCAGCTTGACAGGGGGCGCAGATACGCAGTATTTT. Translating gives CASSLTGGADTQYF.

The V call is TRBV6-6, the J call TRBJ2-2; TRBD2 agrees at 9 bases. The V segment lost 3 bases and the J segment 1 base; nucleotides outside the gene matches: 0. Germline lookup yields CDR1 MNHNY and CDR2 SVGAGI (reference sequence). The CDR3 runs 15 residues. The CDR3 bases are TGTGCCAGCAGTTATAGCGGGAGGAACACCGGGGAGCTGTTTTTT. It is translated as CASSYSGRNTGELFF.

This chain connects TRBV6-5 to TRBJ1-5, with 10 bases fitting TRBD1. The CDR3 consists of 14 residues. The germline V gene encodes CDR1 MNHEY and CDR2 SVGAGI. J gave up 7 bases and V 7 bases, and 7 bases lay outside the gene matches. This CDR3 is CASIPGTGVQPQHF. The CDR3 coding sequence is TGTGCCAGCATTCCCGGGACAGGGGTACAGCCCCAGCATTTT.

CDR3 nucleotide sequence: TGTGCCAGCAACAGATGGGCTGAAGCTTTCTTT. Amino acids: CASNRWAEAFF. The rearrangement uses TRBV9 and TRBJ1-1; D remains unclear. This CDR3 has 11 amino acids. Germline V CDR1 and CDR2: SGDLS, YYNGEE. Trimming stripped 6 bases from V and 6 bases from J, with 9 bases between. The whole variable domain, filled in from reference TRBV9 and TRBJ1-1, reads DSGVTQTPKHLITATGQRVTLRCSPRSGDLSVYWYQQSLDQGLQFLIQYYNGEERAKGNILERFSAQQFPDLHSELNLSSLELGDSALYFCASNRWAEAFFGQGTRLTVV.

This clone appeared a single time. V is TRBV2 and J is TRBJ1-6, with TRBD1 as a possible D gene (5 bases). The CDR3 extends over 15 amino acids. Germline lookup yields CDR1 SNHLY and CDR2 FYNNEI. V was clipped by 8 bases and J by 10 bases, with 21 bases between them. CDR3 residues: CASFETGRVFSPLHF. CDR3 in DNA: TGTGCCAGCTTCGAAACGGGCAGGGTGTTCTCACCCCTCCACTTT.

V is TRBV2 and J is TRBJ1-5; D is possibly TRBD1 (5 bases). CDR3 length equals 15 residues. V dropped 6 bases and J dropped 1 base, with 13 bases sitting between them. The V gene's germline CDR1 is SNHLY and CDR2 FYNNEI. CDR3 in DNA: TGTGCCAGCAGACCCACAGGCTCGAGCAATCAGCCCCAGCATTTT. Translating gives CASRPTGSSNQPQHF.

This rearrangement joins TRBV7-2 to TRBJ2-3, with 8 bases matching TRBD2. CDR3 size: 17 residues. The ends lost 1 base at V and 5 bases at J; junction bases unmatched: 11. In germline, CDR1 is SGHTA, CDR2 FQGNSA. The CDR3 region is CASSLGRGARQGDTQYF. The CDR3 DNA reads TGTGCCAGCAGCTTAGGGCGGGGGGCCCGACAAGGAGATACGCAGTATTTT.

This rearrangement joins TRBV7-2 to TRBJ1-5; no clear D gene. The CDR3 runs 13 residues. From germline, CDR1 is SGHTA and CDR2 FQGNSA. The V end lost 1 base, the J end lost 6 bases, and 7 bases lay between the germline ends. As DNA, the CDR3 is TGTGCCAGCAGCTTAGTGCAGTTTCAGCCCCAGCATTTT. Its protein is CASSLVQFQPQHF.

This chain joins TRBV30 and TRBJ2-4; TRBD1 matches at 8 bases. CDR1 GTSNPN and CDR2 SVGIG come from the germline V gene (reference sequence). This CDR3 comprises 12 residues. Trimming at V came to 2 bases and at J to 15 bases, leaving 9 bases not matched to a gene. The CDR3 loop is CAWSPKWTGRYF. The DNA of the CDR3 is TGTGCCTGGAGTCCCAAGTGGACAGGGCGGTACTTC.

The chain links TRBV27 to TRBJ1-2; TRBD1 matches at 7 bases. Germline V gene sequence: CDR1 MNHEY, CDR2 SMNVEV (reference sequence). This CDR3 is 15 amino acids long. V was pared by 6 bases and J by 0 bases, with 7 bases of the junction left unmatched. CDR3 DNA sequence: TGTGCCAGCAGAACTAACAGGGGAGCTAACTATGGCTACACCTTC. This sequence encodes CASRTNRGANYGYTF.

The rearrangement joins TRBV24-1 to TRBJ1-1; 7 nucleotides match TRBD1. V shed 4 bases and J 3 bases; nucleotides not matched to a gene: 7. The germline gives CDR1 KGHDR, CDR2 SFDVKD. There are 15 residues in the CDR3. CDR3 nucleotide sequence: TGTGCCACCAGTGACCCTCAAACAGGGGACACTGAAGCTTTCTTT. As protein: CATSDPQTGDTEAFF.

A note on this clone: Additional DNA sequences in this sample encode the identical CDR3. The chain's CDR3 is CASSPGTGGEKLFF. Written as DNA, the CDR3 is TGTGCCAGCAGTCCCGGGACAGGGGGGGAAAAACTGTTTTTT. The genes are TRBV6-5 and TRBJ1-4; 11 nucleotides line up with TRBD1. This CDR3 is built from 14 residues. The ends lost 5 bases at V and 8 bases at J; junction bases unmatched: 4. Germline-derived CDR1 and CDR2 are MNHEY and SVGAGI.

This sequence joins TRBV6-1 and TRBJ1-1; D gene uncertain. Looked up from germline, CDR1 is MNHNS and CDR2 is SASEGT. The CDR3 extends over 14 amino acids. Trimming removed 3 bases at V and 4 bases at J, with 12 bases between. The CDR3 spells CASSERRSATEAFF. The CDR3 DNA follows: TGTGCCAGCAGTGAGAGGAGGTCGGCCACTGAAGCTTTCTTT.

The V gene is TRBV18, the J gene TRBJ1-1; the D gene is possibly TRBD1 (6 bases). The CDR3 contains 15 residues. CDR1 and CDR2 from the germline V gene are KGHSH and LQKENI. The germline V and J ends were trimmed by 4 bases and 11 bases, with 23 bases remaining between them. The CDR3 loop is CASSHNREAESGAFF. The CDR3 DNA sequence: TGTGCCAGCTCACACAACAGGGAAGCGGAATCGGGGGCTTTCTTT. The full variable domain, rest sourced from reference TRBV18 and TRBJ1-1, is NAGVMQNPRHLVRRRGQEARLRCSPMKGHSHVYWYRQLPEEGLKFMVYLQKENIIDESGMPKERFSAEFPKEGPSILRIQQVVRGDSAAYFCASSHNREAESGAFFGQGTRLTVV.

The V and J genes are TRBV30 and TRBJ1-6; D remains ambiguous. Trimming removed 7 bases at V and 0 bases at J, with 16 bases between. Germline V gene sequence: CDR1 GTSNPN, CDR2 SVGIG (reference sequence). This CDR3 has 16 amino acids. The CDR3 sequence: CALQNGRSSYNSPLHF. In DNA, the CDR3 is TGTGCCTTACAAAATGGGAGGAGCTCCTATAATTCACCCCTCCACTTT.

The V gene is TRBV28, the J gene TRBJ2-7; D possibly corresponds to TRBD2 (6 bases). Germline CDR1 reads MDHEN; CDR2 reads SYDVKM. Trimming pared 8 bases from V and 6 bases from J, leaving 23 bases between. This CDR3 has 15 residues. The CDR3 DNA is TGTGCCAGCGCCGTAGGCTACGCGGGGCTCCGCGAGCAGTACTTC. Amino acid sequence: CASAVGYAGLREQYF.

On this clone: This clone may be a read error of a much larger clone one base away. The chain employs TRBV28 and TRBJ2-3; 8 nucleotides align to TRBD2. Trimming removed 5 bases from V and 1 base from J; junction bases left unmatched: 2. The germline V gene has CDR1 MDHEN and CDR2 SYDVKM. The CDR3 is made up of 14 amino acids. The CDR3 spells CASSLTSGTDTQYF. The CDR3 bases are TGTGCCAGCAGTCTGACTAGCGGCACAGATACGCAGTATTTT. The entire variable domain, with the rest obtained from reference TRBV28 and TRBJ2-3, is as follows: DVKVTQSSRYLVKRTGEKVFLECVQDMDHENMFWYRQDPGLGLRLIYFSYDVKMKEKGDIPEGYSVSREKKERFSLILESASTNQTSMYLCASSLTSGTDTQYFGPGTRLTVL.

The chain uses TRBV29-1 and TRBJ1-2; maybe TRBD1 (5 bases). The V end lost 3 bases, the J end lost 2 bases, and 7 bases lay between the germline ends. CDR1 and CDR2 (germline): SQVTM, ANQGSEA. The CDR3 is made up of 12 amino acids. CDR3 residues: CSVDGGNYGYTF. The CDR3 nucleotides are TGCAGCGTTGATGGGGGGAACTATGGCTACACCTTC.